The T cell receptor beta chain described here comes from a study of molecular identifiers for immune sequencing clone quantification. Overall study findings and caveats: Clones carrying above 20 RNA copies accounted for over 99% of effector molecules, under 1% in naive cells.

TCR libraries were built in bulk with a published protocol and specific TCR primers. Using its own MiXCR run on the PCR reads, TCRdb lists one record per CDR3 protein. The sample consists of approximately 97,000 distinct CDR3 sequences, under 40% of them appearing once. V was trimmed by 0 bases and J by 2 bases, leaving 11 bases between them. The CDR3 length is 15 residues. Looked up from germline, CDR1 is LGHNA and CDR2 is YNFKEQ. Details on this clonotype: Its matching antigen is unknown.

Sequencing was done on a sample of naive CD8+ T cells from blood, with Jurkat cell RNA spiked in. Subset: FACS-sorted CD8+CD4-CCR7+CD45RA+ naive T cells. This receptor was obtained from a human donor in good health. Some libraries in this study had Jurkat cell RNA spiked in. This rearrangement joins TRBV4-2 to TRBJ2-7, with D hard to call. The CDR3 loop is CASSQDGPSTYEQYF. The CDR3 DNA is TGTGCCAGCAGCCAAGATGGGCCCTCTACCTACGAGCAGTACTTC.